The TCR beta chain described here comes from a study of persistence of HIV-infected CD4 T cells. Looking at the study overall: Median time on suppressive ART was approximately eight years. Study-wide findings and caveats: The rare CMV-responding cells with HIV-1 proviruses were not separately TCR-sequenced. CMV- and Gag-responding cells had lower TCRbeta richness than CD3/CD28-responding cells.

The germline V gene has CDR1 SGHRS and CDR2 YFSETQ. Trimming stripped 4 bases from V and 1 base from J, with 16 bases between. The CDR3 is 16 amino acids. Regarding this clone: The target antigen is unknown.

Stimulation used 8 to 10 ug/mL lysate from CMV-infected fibroblasts. Sorting selected CD4+ T cells upregulating both CD40 ligand and CD69. This was the immunoSEQ version 4 assay in survey mode. TCRdb's table, derived via immunoSEQ multiplex PCR, lists solely in-frame clones and lacks some. The repertoire holds 5,500 to 8,500 clones, with 79% as singletons. The TCR comes from an adult woman with HIV who was CMV-seropositive. This rearrangement joins TRBV5-1 to TRBJ2-3, with D perhaps assigned TRBD1 or TRBD2 (5 bases each). This sample comprised CD4+ T cells sorted from PBMCs after approximately 20-hour stimulation, obtained from a patient who received antiretroviral therapy. The CDR3 spells CASSLPGPAGTDTQYF. CDR3 in DNA: TGCGCCAGCAGCCTTCCGGGACCCGCGGGCACAGATACGCAGTATTTT.